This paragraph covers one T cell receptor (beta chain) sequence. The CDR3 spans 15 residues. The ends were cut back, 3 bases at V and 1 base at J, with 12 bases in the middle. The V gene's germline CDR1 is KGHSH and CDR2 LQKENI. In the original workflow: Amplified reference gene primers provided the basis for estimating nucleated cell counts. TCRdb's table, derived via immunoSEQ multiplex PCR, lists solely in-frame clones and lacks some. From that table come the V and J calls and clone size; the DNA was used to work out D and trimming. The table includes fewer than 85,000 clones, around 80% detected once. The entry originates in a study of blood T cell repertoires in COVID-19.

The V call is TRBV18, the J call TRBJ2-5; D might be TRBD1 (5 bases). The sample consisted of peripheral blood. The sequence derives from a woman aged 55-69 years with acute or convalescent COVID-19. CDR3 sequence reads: CASSPGLGAQETQYF. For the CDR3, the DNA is TGTGCCAGCTCACCGGGCCTAGGGGCCCAAGAGACCCAGTACTTC.